This TCR beta chain was sequenced during a study of blood T cells in healthy people across ages. General study results and limits: Reliance upon unsorted PBMCs precluded definitive naive versus antigen-experienced comparison.

It was with a sample-barcoded 5' primer and a J-beta primer mix that a second PCR of roughly 6 to 12 cycles was run. Each of the cDNA molecules was tagged by a template-switch adaptor with 12 random nucleotides. All samples yielded 2.5 million or more CDR3-containing paired-end reads. TCRdb re-called the 5' RACE reads with MiXCR, one entry per CDR3 protein. Here the sample spans about 1,600,000 distinct CDR3 sequences, roughly 45% being singletons. A word on this clonotype: Its specificity is unknown.

Each sample yielded at least 7 million isolated PBMCs. Sequencing used blood. The TCR comes from a woman aged 18-29 years in good health.

The CDR3 nucleotides are TGCGCCACCTCGCGCGAGGGAAATAATTCACCCCTCCACTTT. The encoded protein is CATSREGNNSPLHF. The chain carries TRBV4-1 and TRBJ1-6, with unresolved D. CDR1 is MGHRA, CDR2 YSYEKL, per germline. Deletions cut 10 bases from V and 5 bases from J, with 15 bases between. This CDR3 has 14 residues.